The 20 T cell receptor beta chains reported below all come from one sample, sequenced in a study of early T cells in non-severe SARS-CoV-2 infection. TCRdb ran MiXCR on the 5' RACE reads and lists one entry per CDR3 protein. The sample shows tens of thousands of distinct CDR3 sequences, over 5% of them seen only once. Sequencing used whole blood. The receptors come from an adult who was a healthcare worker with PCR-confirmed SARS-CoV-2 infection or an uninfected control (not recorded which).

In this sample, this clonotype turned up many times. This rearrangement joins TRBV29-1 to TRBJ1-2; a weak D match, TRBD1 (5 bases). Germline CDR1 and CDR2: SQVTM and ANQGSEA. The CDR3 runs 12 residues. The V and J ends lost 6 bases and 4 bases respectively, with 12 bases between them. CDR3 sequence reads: CSVQGWTYGYTF. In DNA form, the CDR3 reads TGCAGCGTGCAGGGTTGGACCTATGGCTACACCTTC.

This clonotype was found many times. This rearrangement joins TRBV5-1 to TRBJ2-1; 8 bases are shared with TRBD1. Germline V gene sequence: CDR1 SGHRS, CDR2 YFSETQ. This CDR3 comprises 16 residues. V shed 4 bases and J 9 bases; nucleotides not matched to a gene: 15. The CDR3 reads CASSPLRTGIRGEQFF. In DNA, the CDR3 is TGCGCCAGCAGCCCCTTAAGGACAGGGATTAGGGGTGAGCAGTTCTTC.

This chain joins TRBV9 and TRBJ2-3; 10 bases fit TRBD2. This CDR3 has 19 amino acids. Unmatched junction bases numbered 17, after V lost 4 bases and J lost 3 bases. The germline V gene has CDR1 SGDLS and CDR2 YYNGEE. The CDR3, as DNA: TGTGCCAGCAGCCCCCGGGTAGCGGGGGGCGGAGGTAGTACAGATACGCAGTATTTT. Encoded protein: CASSPRVAGGGGSTDTQYF.

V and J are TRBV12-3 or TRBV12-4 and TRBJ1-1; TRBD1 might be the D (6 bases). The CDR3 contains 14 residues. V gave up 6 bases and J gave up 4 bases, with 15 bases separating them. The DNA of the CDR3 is TGTGCCAGCAGCCTGGGGGCAAGTGGCACTGAAGCTTTCTTT. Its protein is CASSLGASGTEAFF.

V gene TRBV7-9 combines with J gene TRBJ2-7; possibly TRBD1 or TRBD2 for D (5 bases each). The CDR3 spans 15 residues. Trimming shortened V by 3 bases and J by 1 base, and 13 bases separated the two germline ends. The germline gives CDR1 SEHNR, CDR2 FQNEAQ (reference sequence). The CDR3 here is CASSFYGASSYEQYF. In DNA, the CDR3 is TGTGCCAGCAGCTTCTACGGGGCCTCATCCTACGAGCAGTACTTC. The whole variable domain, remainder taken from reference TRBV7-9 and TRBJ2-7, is DTGVSQNPRHKITKRGQNVTFRCDPISEHNRLYWYRQTLGQGPEFLTYFQNEAQLEKSRLLSDRFSAERPKGSFSTLEIQRTEQGDSAMYLCASSFYGASSYEQYFGPGTRLTVT.

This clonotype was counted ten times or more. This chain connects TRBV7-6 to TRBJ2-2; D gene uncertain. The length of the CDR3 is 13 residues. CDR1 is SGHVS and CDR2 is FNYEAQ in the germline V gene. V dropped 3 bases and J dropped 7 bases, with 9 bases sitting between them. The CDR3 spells CASSLRRSGELFF. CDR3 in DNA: TGTGCCAGCAGCTTGAGAAGGAGCGGGGAGCTGTTTTTT. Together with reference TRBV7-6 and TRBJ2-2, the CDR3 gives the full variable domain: GAGVSQSPRYKVTKRGQDVALRCDPISGHVSLYWYRQALGQGPEFLTYFNYEAQQDKSGLPNDRFSAERPEGSISTLTIQRTEQRDSAMYRCASSLRRSGELFFGEGSRLTVL.

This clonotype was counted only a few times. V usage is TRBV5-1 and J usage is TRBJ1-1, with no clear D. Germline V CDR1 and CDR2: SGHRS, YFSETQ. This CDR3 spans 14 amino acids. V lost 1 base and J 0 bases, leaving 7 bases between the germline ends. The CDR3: CASSLNGVNTEAFF. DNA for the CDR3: TGCGCCAGCAGCTTGAACGGAGTGAACACTGAAGCTTTCTTT.

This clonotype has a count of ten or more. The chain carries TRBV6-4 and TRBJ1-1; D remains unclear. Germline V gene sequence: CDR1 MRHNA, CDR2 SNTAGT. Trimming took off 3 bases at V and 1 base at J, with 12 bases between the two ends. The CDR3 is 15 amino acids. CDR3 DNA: TGTGCCAGCAGTGAAGTTTGGGAAGCGAACACTGAAGCTTTCTTT. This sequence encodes CASSEVWEANTEAFF.

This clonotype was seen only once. The CDR3 region has the DNA TGTGCCAGCATCCCTCGGTCGGGGGAGACCCAGTACTTC. Translated: CASIPRSGETQYF. The chain employs TRBV6-6 and TRBJ2-5, with D tentatively TRBD2 (5 bases). CDR3 length: 13 residues. Trimming took 7 bases from V and 5 from J, leaving 14 bases between them. Germline-derived CDR1 and CDR2 are MNHNY and SVGAGI (reference sequence).

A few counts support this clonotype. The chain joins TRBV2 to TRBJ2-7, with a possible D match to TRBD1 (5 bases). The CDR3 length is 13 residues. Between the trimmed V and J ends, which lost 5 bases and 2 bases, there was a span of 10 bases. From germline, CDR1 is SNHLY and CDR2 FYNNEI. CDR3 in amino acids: CASSKQETYEQYF. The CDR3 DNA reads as TGTGCCAGCAGTAAACAGGAAACCTACGAGCAGTACTTC.

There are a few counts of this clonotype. The DNA of the CDR3 is TGTGCCAGCAGCCCCGCAAACATTCAGTACTTC. Protein product: CASSPANIQYF. The rearrangement joins TRBV12-3 or TRBV12-4 to TRBJ2-4; D uncertain. The CDR3 sequence is 11 residues long. Trimming left V 6 bases short and J 6 bases short, with 6 bases between.

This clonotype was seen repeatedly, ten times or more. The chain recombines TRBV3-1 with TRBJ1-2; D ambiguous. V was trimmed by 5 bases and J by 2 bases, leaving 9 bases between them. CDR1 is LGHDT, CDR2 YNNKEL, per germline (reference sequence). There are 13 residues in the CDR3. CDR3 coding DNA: TGTGCCAGCAGCTACGACGAAAACTATGGCTACACCTTC. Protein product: CASSYDENYGYTF.

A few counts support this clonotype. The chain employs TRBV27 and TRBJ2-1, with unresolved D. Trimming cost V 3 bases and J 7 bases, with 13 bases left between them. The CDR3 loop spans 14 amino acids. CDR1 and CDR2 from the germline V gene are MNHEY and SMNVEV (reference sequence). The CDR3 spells CASSFVGLGNEQFF. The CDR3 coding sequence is TGTGCCAGCAGTTTTGTCGGCCTGGGGAATGAGCAGTTCTTC.

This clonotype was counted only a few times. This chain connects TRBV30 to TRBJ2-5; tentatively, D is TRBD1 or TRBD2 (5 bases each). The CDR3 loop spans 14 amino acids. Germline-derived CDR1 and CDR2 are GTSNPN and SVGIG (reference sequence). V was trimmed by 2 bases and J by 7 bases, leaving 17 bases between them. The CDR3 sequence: CAWSPGPPAGTQYF. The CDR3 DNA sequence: TGTGCCTGGAGTCCGGGACCGCCGGCTGGGACCCAGTACTTC.

This CDR3 is CSARRLRVFRDRAFHEQYF. As DNA, the CDR3 is TGCAGTGCTAGAAGATTGCGGGTTTTCCGGGACAGGGCCTTCCACGAGCAGTACTTC. The chain employs TRBV20-1 and TRBJ2-7; the match to TRBD1 covers 9 bases. The germline V gene encodes CDR1 DFQATT and CDR2 SNEGSKA (reference sequence). Trimming at V came to 2 bases and at J to 5 bases, leaving 22 bases not matched to a gene. The CDR3 is 19 residues long.

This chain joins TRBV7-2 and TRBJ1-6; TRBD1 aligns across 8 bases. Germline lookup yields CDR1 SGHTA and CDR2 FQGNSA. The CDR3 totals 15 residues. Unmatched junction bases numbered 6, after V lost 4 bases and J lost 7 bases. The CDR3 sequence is CASSSDRAENSPLHF. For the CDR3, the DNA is TGTGCCAGCAGCTCGGACAGGGCTGAGAATTCACCCCTCCACTTT.

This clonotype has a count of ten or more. Here the CDR3 reads CASSRRTNEAETQYF. The CDR3 DNA reads as TGTGCCAGCAGCCGGAGGACTAATGAGGCAGAGACCCAGTACTTC. V is TRBV7-9 and J is TRBJ2-5, with D maybe TRBD2 (6 bases). The germline CDR1 and CDR2 sequences are SEHNR and FQNEAQ (reference sequence). Trimming took 5 bases from V and 4 from J, leaving 17 bases between them. The CDR3 contains 15 residues.

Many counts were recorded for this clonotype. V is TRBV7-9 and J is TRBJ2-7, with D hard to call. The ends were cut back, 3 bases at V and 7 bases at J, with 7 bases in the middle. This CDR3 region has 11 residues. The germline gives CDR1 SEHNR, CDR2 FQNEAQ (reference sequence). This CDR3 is CASSFGGEQYF. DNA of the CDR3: TGTGCCAGCAGCTTTGGCGGTGAGCAGTACTTC. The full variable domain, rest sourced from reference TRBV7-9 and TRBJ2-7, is DTGVSQNPRHKITKRGQNVTFRCDPISEHNRLYWYRQTLGQGPEFLTYFQNEAQLEKSRLLSDRFSAERPKGSFSTLEIQRTEQGDSAMYLCASSFGGEQYFGPGTRLTVT.

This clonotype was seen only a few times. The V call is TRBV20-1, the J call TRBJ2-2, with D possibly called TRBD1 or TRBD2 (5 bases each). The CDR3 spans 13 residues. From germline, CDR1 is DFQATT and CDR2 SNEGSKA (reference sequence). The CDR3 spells CSIGGANTGELFF. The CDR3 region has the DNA TGCAGCATTGGGGGAGCGAACACCGGGGAGCTGTTTTTT.

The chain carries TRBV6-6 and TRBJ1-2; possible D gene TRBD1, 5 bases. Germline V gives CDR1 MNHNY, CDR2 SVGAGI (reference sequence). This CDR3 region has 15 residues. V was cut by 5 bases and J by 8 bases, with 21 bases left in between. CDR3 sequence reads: CASSQTRGREEGYTF. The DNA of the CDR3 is TGTGCCAGCAGTCAAACACGGGGCCGGGAAGAAGGCTACACCTTC.